Presented here are 8 T cell receptor beta chains from one specimen sequenced in a study of shared clonotypes between healthy human individuals. Here immunoSEQ multiplex PCR was the method, and the copy in TCRdb shows in-frame clones only, minus some. The table lists more than 2 million clones, approximately 95% of them singletons. Sequenced material: naive CD4+ T cells sorted from blood. Subset specified: CD45RA+ positively selected. The receptor set was obtained from a man between 18 and 35 years old in good health.

The chain employs TRBV18 and TRBJ2-1; the match to TRBD1 covers 10 bases. V gave up 8 bases and J gave up 4 bases; unmatched junction bases: 5. The length of the CDR3 is 14 residues. Germline V lookup: CDR1 KGHSH, CDR2 LQKENI. CDR3 sequence: CASAGQGIYNEQFF. Here the CDR3 DNA reads TGTGCCAGCGCGGGACAGGGGATTTACAATGAGCAGTTCTTC.

This clone has at least ten counts. Other DNA sequences in this sample translate to the same CDR3. V gene TRBV10-3 combines with J gene TRBJ1-3, with 9 bases fitting TRBD1. This CDR3 region has 14 residues. Trimming removed 6 bases from V and 4 bases from J; junction bases left unmatched: 4. Germline V CDR1 and CDR2: ENHRY, SYGVKD. DNA of the CDR3: TGTGCCATCAGCGGACAGGGGTCCGGAAACACCATATATTTT. Its translation: CAISGQGSGNTIYF.

The CDR3 is CSVEDEYEETQYF. CDR3 coding DNA: TGCAGCGTTGAAGATGAGTACGAAGAGACCCAGTACTTC. This chain uses TRBV29-1 with TRBJ2-5; D is uncertain. The CDR3 is 13 amino acids. The V gene's germline CDR1 is SQVTM and CDR2 ANQGSEA. Trimming removed 0 bases from V and 3 bases from J, with 8 bases in between. Variable domain in full (rest from reference TRBV29-1 and TRBJ2-5): SAVISQKPSRDICQRGTSLTIQCQVDSQVTMMFWYRQQPGQSLTLIATANQGSEATYESGFVIDKFPISRPNLTFSTLTVSNMSPEDSSIYLCSVEDEYEETQYFGPGTRLLVL.

J is TRBJ1-5 and V is TRBV30; tentative D call: TRBD1 (5 bases). Trimming left V 0 bases short and J 5 bases short, with 11 bases between. The length of the CDR3 is 14 residues. The V gene's germline CDR1 is GTSNPN and CDR2 SVGIG (reference sequence). The CDR3 is CAWSVGDGYQPQHF. The CDR3, as DNA: TGTGCCTGGAGTGTCGGGGACGGGTATCAGCCCCAGCATTTT.

As for this clone: Different DNA sequences within this sample yield the same CDR3. This rearrangement joins TRBV11-2 to TRBJ2-7; TRBD1 matches at 7 bases. The trim removed 1 base at V and 0 bases at J, leaving 3 bases unmatched. The CDR3 totals 15 residues. Germline loops: CDR1 SGHAT, CDR2 FQNNGV. CDR3 region: CASSLASGGSYEQYF. The CDR3, as DNA: TGTGCCAGCAGCTTAGCGTCAGGGGGCTCCTACGAGCAGTACTTC. Variable domain in full (rest from reference TRBV11-2 and TRBJ2-7): EAGVAQSPRYKIIEKRQSVAFWCNPISGHATLYWYQQILGQGPKLLIQFQNNGVVDDSQLPKDRFSAERLKGVDSTLKIQPAKLEDSAVYLCASSLASGGSYEQYFGPGTRLTVT.

The chain joins TRBV25-1 to TRBJ2-2, with 10 bases aligning to TRBD1. Trimming at V came to 3 bases and at J to 3 bases, leaving 1 base not matched to a gene. CDR3 length equals 15 residues. Germline CDR1 reads MGHDK; CDR2 reads SYGVNS. The chain's CDR3 is CASSEGQGYTGELFF. As DNA, the CDR3 is TGTGCCAGCAGTGAGGGACAGGGGTACACCGGGGAGCTGTTTTTT.

The CDR3 region has the DNA TGCGCCAGCAGCCAAGATGCGGTGGTTGGGCAGGGAGGAAACACCATATATTTT. This gives the protein CASSQDAVVGQGGNTIYF. The chain is built from TRBV4-1 and TRBJ1-3, with a tentative D call TRBD1 (5 bases). The CDR3 contains 18 residues. Germline CDR1 is MGHRA and CDR2 is YSYEKL. V was shortened by 0 bases and J by 4 bases, with 19 bases between the two germline ends.

Only one count was recorded for this clone. The V and J genes are TRBV14 and TRBJ2-7, with 9 bases that match TRBD1. The J segment lost 4 bases and the V segment lost 1 base, leaving 5 bases of the junction unmatched. In germline, CDR1 is SGHDN, CDR2 FVKESK. The CDR3 consists of 15 residues. The CDR3 reads CASSQGGTGWYEQYF. The CDR3 DNA is TGTGCCAGCAGCCAAGGCGGGACAGGGTGGTACGAGCAGTACTTC.